This T cell receptor (beta chain) was obtained from a study of glioma-infiltrating T cells. The study, taken as a whole, reports: CDR3 overlap between tissue and blood was very small. Tissue-blood divergence was below expectation in non-neoplastic patients, above in gliomas.

This clonotype was counted many times. Its antigen is still unknown. Relative to the germline gene, one junction end is altered; a read error may explain this. TCR alpha and beta CDR3 regions were amplified from RNA using iRepertoire nested multiplex PCR. One-step reverse transcription and amplification started from around 100-400 ng of tissue mRNA or PBMC total RNA. TCRdb passed the multiplex PCR reads through MiXCR, listing each CDR3 protein once. The sample contains approximately 190,000 distinct CDR3 sequences, 32% of which appear only once. This receptor was obtained from a human donor with low-grade glioma or glioblastoma, undergoing nonglioma brain surgery, or in good health (not recorded which). The source material was glioma tissue, nonneoplastic brain tissue, or PBMCs (not recorded which).

CDR3 bases: TGTGCCAGCAGTTCCACCGGGACATCGTACGAGCAGTACTTC. It translates to CASSSTGTSYEQYF. V gene TRBV5-1 combines with J gene TRBJ2-7; D might be TRBD1 (6 bases). Germline V gene lookup returns CDR1 SGHRS and CDR2 YFSETQ. CDR3 length equals 14 residues.